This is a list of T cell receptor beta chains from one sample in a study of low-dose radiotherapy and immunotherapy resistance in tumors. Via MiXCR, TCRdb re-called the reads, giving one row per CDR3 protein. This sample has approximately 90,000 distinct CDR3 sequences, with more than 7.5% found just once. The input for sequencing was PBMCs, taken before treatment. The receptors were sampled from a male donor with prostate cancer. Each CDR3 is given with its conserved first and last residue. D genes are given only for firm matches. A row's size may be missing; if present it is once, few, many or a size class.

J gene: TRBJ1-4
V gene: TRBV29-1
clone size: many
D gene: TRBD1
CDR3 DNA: TGCAGCGTAACCCCGGGACAGTCTAATGAAAAACTGTTTTTT
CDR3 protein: CSVTPGQSNEKLFF

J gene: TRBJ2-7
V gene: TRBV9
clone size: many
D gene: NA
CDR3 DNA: TGTGCCAGCAGCGTAGCAAGGCCTTTTCGGTGGGACTCCTACGAGCAGTACTTC
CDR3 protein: CASSVARPFRWDSYEQYF

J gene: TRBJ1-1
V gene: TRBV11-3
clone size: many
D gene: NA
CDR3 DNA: TGTGCCAGCAGCTCAGGGGCCGGGGGGCTGAACACTGAAGCTTTCTTT
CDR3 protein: CASSSGAGGLNTEAFF

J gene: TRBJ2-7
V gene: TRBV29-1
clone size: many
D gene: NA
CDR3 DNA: TGCAGCGCCGCGTTGGGGGCCTACGAGCAGTACTTC
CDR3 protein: CSAALGAYEQYF

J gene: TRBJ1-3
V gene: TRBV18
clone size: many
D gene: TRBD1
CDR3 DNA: TGTGCCAGCTCGACCTCCGGACAGGGAGTAGGAAACACCATATATTTT
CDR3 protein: CASSTSGQGVGNTIYF

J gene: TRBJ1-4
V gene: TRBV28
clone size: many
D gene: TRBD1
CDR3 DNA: TGTGCCACTCACCGGGACAGGGAGGATTCGGCTAATGAAAAACTGTTTTTT
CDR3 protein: CATHRDREDSANEKLFF

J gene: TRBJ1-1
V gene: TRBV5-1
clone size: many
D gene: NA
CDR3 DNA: TGCGCCAGCAGCGCCCAGACAGGACGAGAGCCTTTCTTT
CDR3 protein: CASSAQTGREPFF

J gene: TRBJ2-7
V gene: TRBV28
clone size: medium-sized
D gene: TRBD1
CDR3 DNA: TGTGCCAGCAGTGGAGGGGGGACAGGGAGGATCCACGAGCAGTACTTC
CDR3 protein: CASSGGGTGRIHEQYF

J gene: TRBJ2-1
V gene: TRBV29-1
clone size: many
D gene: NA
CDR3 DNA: TGCAGCGTTAAGCGCGTTGAGCAGTTCTTC
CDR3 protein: CSVKRVEQFF

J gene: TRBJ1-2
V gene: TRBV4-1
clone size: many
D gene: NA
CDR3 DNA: TGCGCCAGCAGCCAAGAGGTCGTGGGGGGGCTCGGCTATGGCTACACCTTC
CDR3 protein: CASSQEVVGGLGYGYTF

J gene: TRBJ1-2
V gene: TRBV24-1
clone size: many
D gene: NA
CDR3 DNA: TGTGCCACCAGTGAGGGGTCCGGCTACACCTTC
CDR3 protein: CATSEGSGYTF

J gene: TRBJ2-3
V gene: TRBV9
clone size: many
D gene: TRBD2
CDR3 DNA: TGTGCCAGCAGCCGATCCGGGACTAGCCCCTCCACAGATACGCAGTATTTT
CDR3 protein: CASSRSGTSPSTDTQYF

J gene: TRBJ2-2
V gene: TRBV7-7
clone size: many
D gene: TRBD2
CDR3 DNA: TGTGCCAGCAGCTTAGCTTTGTCTAGCGGGTTCACCGGGGAGCTGTTTTTT
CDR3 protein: CASSLALSSGFTGELFF

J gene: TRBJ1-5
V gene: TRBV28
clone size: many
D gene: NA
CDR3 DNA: TGTGCCAGCAGGTCGGCACCAAGAAACGATCAGCCCCAGCATTTT
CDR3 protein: CASRSAPRNDQPQHF

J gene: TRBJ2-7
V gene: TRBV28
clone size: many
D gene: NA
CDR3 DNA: TGTGCCAGCAGTGAGGGCGGGCGCGCCTACGAGCAGTACTTC
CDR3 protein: CASSEGGRAYEQYF

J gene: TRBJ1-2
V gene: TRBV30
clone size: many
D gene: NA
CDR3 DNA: TGTGCCTGGAGCAGGCGATTGGGCTACACCTTC
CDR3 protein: CAWSRRLGYTF

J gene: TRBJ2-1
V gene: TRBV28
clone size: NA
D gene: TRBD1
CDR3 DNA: TGTGCCACACATGGACAGGGCCCCTACAATGAGCAGTTCTTC
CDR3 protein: CATHGQGPYNEQFF

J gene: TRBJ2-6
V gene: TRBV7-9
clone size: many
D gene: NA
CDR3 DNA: TGTGCCAGCAGGACGGGCCCCTCTGGGGCCAACGTCCTGACTTTC
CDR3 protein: CASRTGPSGANVLTF

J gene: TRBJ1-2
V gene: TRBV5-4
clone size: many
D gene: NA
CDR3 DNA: TGTGCCAGCAGGAGGAAGGGGACCAACTATGGCTACACCTTC
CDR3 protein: CASRRKGTNYGYTF

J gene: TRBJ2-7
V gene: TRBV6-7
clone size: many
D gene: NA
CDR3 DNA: TGTGCCAGCAGGACGAAGGGGATGAGCTCCTACGAGCAGTACTTC
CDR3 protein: CASRTKGMSSYEQYF

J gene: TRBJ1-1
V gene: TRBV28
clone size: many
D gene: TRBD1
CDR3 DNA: TGTGCCAGCAGTTTATTAACAGGGGGTAACACTGAAGCTTTCTTT
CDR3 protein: CASSLLTGGNTEAFF

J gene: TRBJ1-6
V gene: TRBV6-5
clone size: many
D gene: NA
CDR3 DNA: TGTGCCAGCACCAGGGGACCGCGAAATTCACCCCTCCACTTT
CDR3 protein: CASTRGPRNSPLHF

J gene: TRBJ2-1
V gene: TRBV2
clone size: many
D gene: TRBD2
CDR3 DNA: TGTGCCAGCAGCCCTTCGGGACTAGCGGGAGATGCCTACAATGAGCAGTTCTTC
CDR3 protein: CASSPSGLAGDAYNEQFF

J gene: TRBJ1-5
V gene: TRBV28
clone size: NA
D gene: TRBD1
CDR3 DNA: TGTGCCAGCAGTTCGTCCACAGGGGGCGGTAGCAATCAGCCCCAGCATTTT
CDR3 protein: CASSSSTGGGSNQPQHF

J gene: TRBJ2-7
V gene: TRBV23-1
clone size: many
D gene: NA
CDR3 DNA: TGCGCCAGCAGTCCTTATACTCCTAAGGTGTATTATTTGGACTTC
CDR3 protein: CASSPYTPKVYYLDF

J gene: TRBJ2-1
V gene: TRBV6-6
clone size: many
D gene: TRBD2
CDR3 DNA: TGTGCCAGCAGTTACTCGTCAACCGGAACTAGCGGGAGGGGTCAAGCCGAGTTCTTC
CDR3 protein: CASSYSSTGTSGRGQAEFF

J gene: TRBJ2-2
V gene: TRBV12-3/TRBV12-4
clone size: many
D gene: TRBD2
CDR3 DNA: TGTGCCAGCAAGGAGCGGGAGTTTGACACCGGGGAGCTGTTTTTT
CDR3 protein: CASKEREFDTGELFF

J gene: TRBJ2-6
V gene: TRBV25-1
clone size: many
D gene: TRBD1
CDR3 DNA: TGTGCCAGCAGTGATGGGACAGGGGCCGGGGCCAACGTCCTGACTTTC
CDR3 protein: CASSDGTGAGANVLTF

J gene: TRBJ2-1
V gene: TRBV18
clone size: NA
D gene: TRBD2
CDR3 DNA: TGTGCCAGCTCACCAATGATGGCCACTAGCGGAAGGGGTGAGCAGTTCTTC
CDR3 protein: CASSPMMATSGRGEQFF

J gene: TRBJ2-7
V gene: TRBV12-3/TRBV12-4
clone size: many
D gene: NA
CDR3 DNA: TGTGCCAGCAGTTTAGGGGCACTACTCTCCTACGAGCAGTACTTC
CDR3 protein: CASSLGALLSYEQYF